This is a list of T cell receptor beta chains from one sample in a study of blood T cell repertoires in COVID-19. The method was immunoSEQ multiplex PCR; TCRdb's version includes in-frame clones alone and lacks a portion of them. This table has about 260,000 clones, approximately 88% appearing once. The sample comprised peripheral blood. Source of these receptors: a woman aged 70-85 years with COVID-19, enrolled during active disease. Both conserved end residues are part of each CDR3. D genes are given only for firm matches. Clone size is stated in some rows and not others, as once, few, many or a class when expanded.

V: TRBV28; size: NA; D: NA; J: TRBJ2-1; DNA: TGTGCCAGCAGCGACCCCTCGGGAAGCTTTAATGAGCAGTTCTTC; CDR3: CASSDPSGSFNEQFF
V: TRBV7-2; size: few; D: TRBD1; J: TRBJ2-7; DNA: TGTGCCAGCAGCTCGACAGGGAGTGAGCAGTACTTC; CDR3: CASSSTGSEQYF
V: TRBV2; size: NA; D: NA; J: TRBJ2-5; DNA: TGTGCCAGCAGTGCTATGGGGGGTTCGGCGGGGACCCAGTACTTC; CDR3: CASSAMGGSAGTQYF
V: TRBV6-5; size: NA; D: TRBD1; J: TRBJ2-1; DNA: TGTGCCAGCAGCCTCTGGGACAGGGGCAACAATGAGCAGTTCTTC; CDR3: CASSLWDRGNNEQFF
V: TRBV7-2; size: NA; D: NA; J: TRBJ2-1; DNA: TGTGCCAGCAGGAGATACGACAGAGTTACTGAGCAGTTCTTC; CDR3: CASRRYDRVTEQFF
V: TRBV7-2; size: NA; D: NA; J: TRBJ1-1; DNA: TGTGCCAGCACCGTAGACAGTCTCTCCCCATCGCGAGCTTTCTTT; CDR3: CASTVDSLSPSRAFF
V: TRBV19; size: NA; D: TRBD1; J: TRBJ2-1; DNA: TGTGCCAGTAGTATATCCGACAGGGTCTCGAATGAGCAGTTCTTC; CDR3: CASSISDRVSNEQFF
V: TRBV4-3; size: NA; D: NA; J: TRBJ2-5; DNA: TGCGCCAGCAGCCAAGATGCAACGGGGAAAGAGACCCAGTACTTC; CDR3: CASSQDATGKETQYF
V: TRBV28; size: NA; D: NA; J: TRBJ2-2; DNA: TGTGCCAGCAGTTCCCCTCAGGGGTTTGGGGGGGAGCTGTTTTTT; CDR3: CASSSPQGFGGELFF
V: TRBV28; size: few; D: NA; J: TRBJ1-5; DNA: TGTGCCAGCAGTTTGCAAGCGACGGGGCCCCAGCATTTT; CDR3: CASSLQATGPQHF
V: TRBV7-6; size: NA; D: TRBD1; J: TRBJ1-2; DNA: TGTGCCAGCAGCCTGGGACAGGGACTGAGCGGCTACACCTTC; CDR3: CASSLGQGLSGYTF
V: TRBV4-1; size: NA; D: TRBD1; J: TRBJ2-5; DNA: TGCGCCAGCAGCCGGTTATTGGGACAGGGGAGGGAGACCCAGTACTTC; CDR3: CASSRLLGQGRETQYF
V: TRBV4-3; size: NA; D: NA; J: TRBJ1-1; DNA: TGCGCCAGCAGCCAAGATGGGGCAGGAATGAACACTGAAGCTTTCTTT; CDR3: CASSQDGAGMNTEAFF
V: TRBV5-1; size: NA; D: TRBD2; J: TRBJ2-7; DNA: TGCGCCAGCAGCATAACTAGCGGGAGTTACGAGCAGTACTTC; CDR3: CASSITSGSYEQYF
V: TRBV12-5; size: few; D: NA; J: TRBJ2-7; DNA: TGTGCTAGTGGCCCGGACAGCTCCTACGAGCAGTACTTC; CDR3: CASGPDSSYEQYF
V: TRBV19; size: NA; D: TRBD1; J: TRBJ1-2; DNA: TGTGCCAGTAGTAACACCCCCGGGACAGGGGTCTATGGCTACACCTTC; CDR3: CASSNTPGTGVYGYTF
V: TRBV6-5; size: NA; D: NA; J: TRBJ2-7; DNA: TGTGCCAGCAGTCGGGGTTACGAGCAGTACTTC; CDR3: CASSRGYEQYF
V: TRBV30; size: NA; D: NA; J: TRBJ1-2; DNA: TGTGCCTGGACAGGGTTCTATGGCTACACCTTC; CDR3: CAWTGFYGYTF
V: TRBV2; size: NA; D: TRBD1; J: TRBJ1-1; DNA: TGTGCCAGCAGTCAGACAGGGTTGAACACTGAAGCTTTCTTT; CDR3: CASSQTGLNTEAFF
V: TRBV19; size: NA; D: NA; J: TRBJ2-7; DNA: TGTGCCAGGGTTAACAGAAAAACCTACGAGCAGTACTTC; CDR3: CARVNRKTYEQYF
V: TRBV18; size: NA; D: NA; J: TRBJ2-7; DNA: TGTGCCAGCTCACCAATCTCCGGAGGCGAGCAGTACTTC; CDR3: CASSPISGGEQYF
V: TRBV6-2/TRBV6-3; size: NA; D: TRBD2; J: TRBJ2-2; DNA: TGTGCCAGCAGTTATCCTCCCGGGACTAGTCCCCCCGGGGAGCTGTTTTTT; CDR3: CASSYPPGTSPPGELFF
V: TRBV5-4; size: NA; D: NA; J: TRBJ1-5; DNA: TGTGCCAGCAGCTTGAAAGGGGCTCGTCAGCCCCAGCATTTT; CDR3: CASSLKGARQPQHF
V: TRBV19; size: NA; D: TRBD1; J: TRBJ1-2; DNA: TGTGCCAGTAGCAGCGAGAGGGGGCTCTATGGCTACACCTTC; CDR3: CASSSERGLYGYTF
V: TRBV10-3; size: few; D: NA; J: TRBJ2-1; DNA: TGTGCCATCAGCACAGAAAGATACAATGAGCAGTTCTTC; CDR3: CAISTERYNEQFF
V: TRBV10-3; size: once; D: NA; J: TRBJ2-7; DNA: TGTGCTAGCGGACTCTCCTACGAGCAGTACTTC; CDR3: CASGLSYEQYF